Listed below are T cell receptor beta chains from one sample, sequenced in a study of immune evolution from preneoplasia to lung adenocarcinoma. The assay was immunoSEQ multiplex PCR, and TCRdb's table has in-frame clones only and misses some. The sample shows over 9,500 clones, around 76% of them seen only once. Input material: FFPE minimally invasive lung adenocarcinoma tissue. The source of these receptors is a person aged 55 to 79 with lung adenocarcinoma. CDR3s include the opening cysteine and the closing phenylalanine or tryptophan. The D gene is left open where the match is weak. Clone size is not always given. Where it is, it says once, few, many or a class for expanded clones.

TRBV28,TRBD2,TRBJ2-1,-,TGTGCCAGCAGTTCACCCGGGACTAGCGGGAGCGATGAGCAGTTCTTC,CASSSPGTSGSDEQFF
TRBV5-8,-,TRBJ1-1,-,TGTGCCAGCAGCCTGAGACAGCTATATCCGGTGGATGAAGCTTTCTTT,CASSLRQLYPVDEAFF
TRBV30,TRBD1,TRBJ2-1,-,TGTGCCTGGAGTGCACGGGACAGGGGGCTGGATGAGCAGTTCTTC,CAWSARDRGLDEQFF
TRBV6-5,-,TRBJ2-7,-,TGTGCCAGCAGTTGGAAGTCCGACGGGAAATTTCGGGAGCAGTACTTC,CASSWKSDGKFREQYF
TRBV18,-,TRBJ1-1,-,TGTGCCAGCTTCACGACAGAGAACACTGAAGCTTTCTTT,CASFTTENTEAFF
TRBV6-7,-,TRBJ2-3,-,TGTGCCAGAGACTTTAGGCCCGTCACAGATACGCAGTATTTT,CARDFRPVTDTQYF
TRBV7-3,TRBD1,TRBJ2-5,once,TGTGCCAGCACCCCTCGGACAGGACAAGAGACCCAGTACTTC,CASTPRTGQETQYF
TRBV27,-,TRBJ1-1,few,TGTGCCAGCAGTTCTGCGGTTACGAACACTGAAGCTTTCTTT,CASSSAVTNTEAFF
TRBV7-9,-,TRBJ2-3,-,TGTGCCAGCAGTCCCAGCGGCACAGATACGCAGTATTTT,CASSPSGTDTQYF
TRBV21-1,-,TRBJ2-3,-,TGTGCCAGCAACCAACGGGGAGTTACAGATACGCAGTATTTT,CASNQRGVTDTQYF
TRBV6-4,-,TRBJ1-2,-,TGTGCCAGCAGTAAATCCGGGACACCGGGTCAGGGCTACACCTTC,CASSKSGTPGQGYTF
TRBV2,TRBD2,TRBJ2-7,few,TGTGCCAGCAGTGAAGCGCTAGCGGGAGGTCAGTACTTC,CASSEALAGGQYF
TRBV6-4,TRBD2,TRBJ2-2,-,TGTGCCAGCAGTGACGGACTAGACACCGGGGAGCTGTTTTTT,CASSDGLDTGELFF
TRBV5-1,-,TRBJ1-2,-,TGCGCCAGCAGCCAAACTCAGGGAAAATATGGCTACACCTTC,CASSQTQGKYGYTF
TRBV23-1,-,TRBJ2-1,-,TGCGCCAGCAGTCAATGGGGCACAGGAGAGTACAATGAGCAGTTCTTC,CASSQWGTGEYNEQFF
TRBV28,-,TRBJ2-3,-,TGTGCCAGCCGACCTCGAGGGGGAACAGATACGCAGTATTTT,CASRPRGGTDTQYF
TRBV20-1,TRBD1,TRBJ2-7,-,TGCAGTGCTAGTCGACAGGGCGAGCAGTACTTC,CSASRQGEQYF
TRBV5-1,-,TRBJ2-2,-,TGCGCCAGCAGCTTGGGGGGGCCGAGGCAGCGACGGAGCACCGGGGAGCTGTTTTTT,CASSLGGPRQRRSTGELFF
TRBV5-4,-,TRBJ2-7,once,TGTGCCAGCAGCTTGGGTTACGCGACCGAATACGAGCAGTACTTC,CASSLGYATEYEQYF
TRBV18,-,TRBJ2-5,-,TGTGCCAGCTCACCTGATACTCCCTTAAGGGGGCAAGAGACCCAGTACTTC,CASSPDTPLRGQETQYF
TRBV4-2,TRBD2,TRBJ2-1,-,TGTGCCAGCAGCCCCCTGACGTTAGAGTCTAGCGGAACCTCCTCCTACAATGAGCAGTTCTTC,CASSPLTLESSGTSSYNEQFF
TRBV11-2,-,TRBJ2-5,few,TGTGCCAGCAGCCTCCGGCCCCAAGAGACCCAGTACTTC,CASSLRPQETQYF
TRBV7-6,-,TRBJ2-2,-,TGTGCCAGCAGTTTCGACGGACGCAGCACCGGGGAGCTGTTTTTT,CASSFDGRSTGELFF
TRBV29-1,-,TRBJ1-2,-,TGCAGCGTACAGGGCGTTGGGGGCTACACCTTC,CSVQGVGGYTF
TRBV6-4,TRBD2,TRBJ2-1,once,TGTGCCAGCAGTGACAGGACTAGTAATGAGCAGTTCTTC,CASSDRTSNEQFF
TRBV5-1,TRBD1,TRBJ2-7,-,TGCGCCAGCAGTAAAGGACAGGACTTCTACGAGCAGTACTTC,CASSKGQDFYEQYF
TRBV6-5,-,TRBJ1-4,-,TGTGCCAGCAGAAAAGGACGAGTGGAAAAACTGTTTTTT,CASRKGRVEKLFF
TRBV5-1,TRBD2,TRBJ2-7,-,TGCGCCAGCAGGGTAGCGGGGGGCTCGAGCTCCTACGAGCAGTACTTC,CASRVAGGSSSYEQYF
TRBV6-1,-,TRBJ1-1,-,TGTGCCAGCATGAGGACTGCCCGTGAAGCTTTCTTT,CASMRTAREAFF
TRBV2,-,TRBJ1-3,-,TGTGCCAGCAGCGAAAACCTCAGGAGCTCTGGAAACACCATATATTTT,CASSENLRSSGNTIYF
TRBV9,-,TRBJ1-3,-,TGTGCCAGCAGCGTAGAAGGAGGCTTCGGAAACACCATATATTTT,CASSVEGGFGNTIYF
TRBV28,-,TRBJ2-7,few,TGTGCCAGCAGTTTCTCAAGGGACCTAACTATTTACGAGCAGTACTTC,CASSFSRDLTIYEQYF
TRBV4-2,-,TRBJ2-3,-,TGTGCCAGCAGCCAAGAGGCTAGAGGCACAGATACGCAGTATTTT,CASSQEARGTDTQYF
TRBV6-5,-,TRBJ2-2,-,TGTGCCAGCAGTTCCCCCGGGACCCAGAACACCGGGGAGCTGTTTTTT,CASSSPGTQNTGELFF
TRBV5-5,-,TRBJ1-4,few,TGTGCCAGCAGCTGGGAGACAGGAGCAACTAATGAAAAACTGTTTTTT,CASSWETGATNEKLFF
TRBV11-3,-,TRBJ2-7,-,TGTGCCAGCAGCCCACAGCTGTTTAACTACGAGCAGTACTTC,CASSPQLFNYEQYF
TRBV11-2,-,TRBJ2-3,-,TGTGCCAGCAGCTTAGGACACGGTTACACAGATACGCAGTATTTT,CASSLGHGYTDTQYF
TRBV10-1,-,TRBJ2-7,once,TGCGCCAGCAGTGAGTCGGGTTACGAGCAGTACTTC,CASSESGYEQYF
TRBV28,TRBD1,TRBJ2-7,-,TGTGCCAGCAGCACGGACAGGCCTAGGGTCTCCTACGAGCAGTACTTC,CASSTDRPRVSYEQYF
TRBV27,TRBD2,TRBJ2-2,few,TGTGCCAGCAGTTTATCCTTAGCGGGAGGGCCCCACGGGGAGCTGTTTTTT,CASSLSLAGGPHGELFF
TRBV6-6,-,TRBJ1-5,-,TGTGCCAGCAACAGGGACGTTAGCAATCAGCCCCAGCACTTT,CASNRDVSNQPQHF
TRBV28,TRBD1,TRBJ1-5,-,TGTGCCAGCAGTTTGCAGGGACAGGGGGAATTCGGCAATCAGCCCCAGCATTTT,CASSLQGQGEFGNQPQHF
TRBV30,-,TRBJ1-3,once,TGTGCCTGGAGTTGGTGGGGCGGAAACACCATATATTTT,CAWSWWGGNTIYF
TRBV7-3,-,TRBJ2-5,-,TGTGCCAGCAGCTCAGGGACTTCGGGCCAAGAGACCCAGTACTTC,CASSSGTSGQETQYF
TRBV6-4,TRBD1,TRBJ1-1,-,TGTGCCAGCAGTGACACCGGACAGGGGGCCGGAAGCACTGAAGCTTTCTTT,CASSDTGQGAGSTEAFF
TRBV30,-,TRBJ1-5,-,TGTGCCTGGAGTGTTGATCGGGGCAATCAGCCCCAGCATTTT,CAWSVDRGNQPQHF
TRBV4-2,TRBD2,TRBJ2-1,-,TGTGCCAGCAGCCAAGGACTAGCGGACTACAATGAGCAGTTCTTC,CASSQGLADYNEQFF
TRBV28,TRBD1,TRBJ1-4,once,TGTGCCAGCAGGGACAGGGGGAGTGATAATGAAAAACTGTTTTTT,CASRDRGSDNEKLFF
TRBV15,TRBD2,TRBJ2-3,-,TGTGCCACCAGCGGGCCAGCGGTCCGGGGGGCAGATACGCAGTATTTT,CATSGPAVRGADTQYF
TRBV14,-,TRBJ1-4,-,TGTGCCAGCAGCCTAGGATTTGCAACTAATGAAAAACTGTTTTTT,CASSLGFATNEKLFF